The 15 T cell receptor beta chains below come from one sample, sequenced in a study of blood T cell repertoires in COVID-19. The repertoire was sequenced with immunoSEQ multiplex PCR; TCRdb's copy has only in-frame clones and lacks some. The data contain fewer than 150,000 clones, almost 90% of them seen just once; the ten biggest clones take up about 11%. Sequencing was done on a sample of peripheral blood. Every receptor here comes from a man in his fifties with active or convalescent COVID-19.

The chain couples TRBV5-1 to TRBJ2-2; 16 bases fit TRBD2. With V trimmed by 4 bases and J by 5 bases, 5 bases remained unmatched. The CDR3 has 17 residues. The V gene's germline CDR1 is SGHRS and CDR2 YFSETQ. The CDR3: CASSRWGLAGGTGELFF. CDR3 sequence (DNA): TGCGCCAGCAGCCGATGGGGACTAGCGGGAGGGACCGGGGAGCTGTTTTTT.

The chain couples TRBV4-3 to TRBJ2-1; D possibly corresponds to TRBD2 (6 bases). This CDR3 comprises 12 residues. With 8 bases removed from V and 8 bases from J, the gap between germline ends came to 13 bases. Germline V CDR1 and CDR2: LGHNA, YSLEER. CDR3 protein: CASGGTSHEQFF. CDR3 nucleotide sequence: TGCGCCAGCGGGGGGACCTCCCATGAGCAGTTCTTC.

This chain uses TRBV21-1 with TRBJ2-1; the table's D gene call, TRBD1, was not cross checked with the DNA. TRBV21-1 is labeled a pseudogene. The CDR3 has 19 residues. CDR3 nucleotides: TGTGCCAGCACCCTCCAGAAGGACAGGGGTCTTATAGGTTGGAATGAGCAGTTCTTC. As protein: CASTLQKDRGLIGWNEQFF.

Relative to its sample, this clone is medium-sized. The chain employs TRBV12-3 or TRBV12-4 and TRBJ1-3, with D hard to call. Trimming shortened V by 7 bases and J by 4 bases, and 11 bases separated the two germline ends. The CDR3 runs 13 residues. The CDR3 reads CASNSPAGNTIYF. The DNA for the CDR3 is TGTGCCAGCAATTCCCCTGCGGGAAACACCATATATTTT.

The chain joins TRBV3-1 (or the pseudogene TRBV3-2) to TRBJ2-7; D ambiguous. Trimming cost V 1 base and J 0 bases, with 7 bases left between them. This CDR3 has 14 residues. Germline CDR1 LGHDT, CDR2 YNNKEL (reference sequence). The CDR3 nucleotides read TGTGCCAGCAGCCAAGGATATAGCTCCTACGAGCAGTACTTC. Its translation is CASSQGYSSYEQYF.

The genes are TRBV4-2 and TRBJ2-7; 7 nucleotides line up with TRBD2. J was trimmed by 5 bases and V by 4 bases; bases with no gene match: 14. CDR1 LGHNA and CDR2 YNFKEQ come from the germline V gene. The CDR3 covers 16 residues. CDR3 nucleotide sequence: TGTGCCAGCAGCCCCCAAGTGGCGGGAGTAATAAACGAGCAGTACTTC. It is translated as CASSPQVAGVINEQYF.

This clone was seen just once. CDR3 protein: CASSPAGYNEQFF. The CDR3 nucleotides read TGTGCCAGCAGCCCAGCGGGCTACAATGAGCAGTTCTTC. The chain recombines TRBV11-3 with TRBJ2-1; D is perhaps TRBD2 (6 bases). V lost 5 bases and J 3 bases, leaving 8 bases between the germline ends. Germline CDR1 is SGHNT and CDR2 is YENEEA. The CDR3 runs 13 residues.

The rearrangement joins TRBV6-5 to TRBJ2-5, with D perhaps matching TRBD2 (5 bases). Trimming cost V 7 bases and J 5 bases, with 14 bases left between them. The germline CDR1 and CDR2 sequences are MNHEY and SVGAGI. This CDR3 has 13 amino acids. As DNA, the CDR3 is TGTGCCAGCACTATGAGTGGCGGGGAGACCCAGTACTTC. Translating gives CASTMSGGETQYF.

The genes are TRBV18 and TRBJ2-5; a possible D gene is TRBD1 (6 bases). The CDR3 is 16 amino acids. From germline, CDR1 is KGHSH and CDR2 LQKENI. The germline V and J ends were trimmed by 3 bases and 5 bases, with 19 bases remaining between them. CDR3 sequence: CASSPLVGHRGETQYF. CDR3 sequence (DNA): TGTGCCAGCTCACCCCTGGTCGGCCATAGGGGGGAGACCCAGTACTTC.

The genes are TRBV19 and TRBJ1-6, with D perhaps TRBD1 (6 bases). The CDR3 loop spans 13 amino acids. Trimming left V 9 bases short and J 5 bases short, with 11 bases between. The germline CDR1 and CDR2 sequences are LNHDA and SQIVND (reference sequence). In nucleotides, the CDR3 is TGTGCCAGCCGGGACACAAATAATTCACCCCTCCACTTT. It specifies CASRDTNNSPLHF.

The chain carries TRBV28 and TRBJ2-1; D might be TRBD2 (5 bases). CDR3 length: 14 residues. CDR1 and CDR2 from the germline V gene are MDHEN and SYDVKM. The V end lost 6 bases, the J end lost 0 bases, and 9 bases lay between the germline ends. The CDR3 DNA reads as TGTGCCAGCAGAGCGGACCCCTCCTACAATGAGCAGTTCTTC. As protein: CASRADPSYNEQFF.

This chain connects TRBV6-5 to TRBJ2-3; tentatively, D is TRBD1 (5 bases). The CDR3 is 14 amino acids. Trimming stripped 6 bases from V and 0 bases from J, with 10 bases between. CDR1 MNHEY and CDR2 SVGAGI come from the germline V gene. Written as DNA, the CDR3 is TGTGCCAGCAGGGACATCTCTAGCACAGATACGCAGTATTTT. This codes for CASRDISSTDTQYF.

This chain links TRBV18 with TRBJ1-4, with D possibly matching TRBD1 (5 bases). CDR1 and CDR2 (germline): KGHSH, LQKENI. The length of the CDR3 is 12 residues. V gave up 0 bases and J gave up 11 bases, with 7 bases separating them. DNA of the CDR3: TGTGCCAGCTCACCACCGGGGGGGAAACTGTTTTTT. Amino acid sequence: CASSPPGGKLFF.

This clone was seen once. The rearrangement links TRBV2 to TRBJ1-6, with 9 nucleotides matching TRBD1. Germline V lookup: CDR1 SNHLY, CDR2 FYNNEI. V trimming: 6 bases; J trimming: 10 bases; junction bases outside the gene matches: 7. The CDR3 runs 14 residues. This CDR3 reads CASRGQGRGSPLHF. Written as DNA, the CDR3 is TGTGCCAGCAGGGGACAGGGAAGAGGATCACCCCTCCACTTT.

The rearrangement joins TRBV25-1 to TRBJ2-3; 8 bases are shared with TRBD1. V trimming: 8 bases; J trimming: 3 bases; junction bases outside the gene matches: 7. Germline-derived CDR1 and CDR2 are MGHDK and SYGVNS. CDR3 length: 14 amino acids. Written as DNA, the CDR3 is TGTGCCAGCGGAAGGACAGGGCCGACAGATACGCAGTATTTT. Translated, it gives CASGRTGPTDTQYF.